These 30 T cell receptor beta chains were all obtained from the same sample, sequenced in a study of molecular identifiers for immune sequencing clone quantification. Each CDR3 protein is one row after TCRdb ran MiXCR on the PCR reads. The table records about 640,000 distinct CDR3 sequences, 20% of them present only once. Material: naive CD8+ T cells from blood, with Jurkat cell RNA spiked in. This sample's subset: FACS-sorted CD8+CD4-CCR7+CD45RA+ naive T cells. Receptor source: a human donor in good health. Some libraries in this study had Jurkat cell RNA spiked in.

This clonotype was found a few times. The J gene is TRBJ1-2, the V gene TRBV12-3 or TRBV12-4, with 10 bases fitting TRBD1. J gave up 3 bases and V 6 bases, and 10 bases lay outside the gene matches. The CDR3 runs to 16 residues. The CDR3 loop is CASRGTSDRGDYGYTF. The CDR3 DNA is TGTGCCAGCAGGGGCACTTCGGACAGGGGGGACTATGGCTACACCTTC.

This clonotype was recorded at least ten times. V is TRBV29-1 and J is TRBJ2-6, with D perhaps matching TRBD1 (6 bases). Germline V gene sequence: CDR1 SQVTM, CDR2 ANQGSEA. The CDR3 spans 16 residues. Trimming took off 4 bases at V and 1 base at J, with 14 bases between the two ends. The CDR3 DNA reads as TGCAGCGTTGGCCAGGGGAAAGTTTCTGGGGCCAACGTCCTGACTTTC. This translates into CSVGQGKVSGANVLTF.

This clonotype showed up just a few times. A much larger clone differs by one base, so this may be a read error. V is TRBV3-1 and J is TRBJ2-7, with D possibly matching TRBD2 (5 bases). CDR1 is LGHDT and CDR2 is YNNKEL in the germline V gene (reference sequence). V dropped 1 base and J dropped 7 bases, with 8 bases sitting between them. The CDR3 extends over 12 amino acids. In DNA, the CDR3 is TGTGCCAGCAGCCAAGGGACTGAGGAGCAGTACTTC. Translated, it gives CASSQGTEEQYF.

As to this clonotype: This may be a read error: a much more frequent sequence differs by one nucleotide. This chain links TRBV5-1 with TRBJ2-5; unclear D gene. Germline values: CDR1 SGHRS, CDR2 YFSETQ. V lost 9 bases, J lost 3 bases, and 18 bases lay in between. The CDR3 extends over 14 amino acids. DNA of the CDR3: TGCGCCACCAGGTGGAGCCTGTTGGAAGAGACCCAGTACTTC. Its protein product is CATRWSLLEETQYF.

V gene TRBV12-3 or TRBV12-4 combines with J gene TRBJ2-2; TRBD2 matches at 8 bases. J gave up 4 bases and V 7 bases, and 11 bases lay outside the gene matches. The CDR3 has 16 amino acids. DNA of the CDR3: TGTGCCAGCAAACCCGGGGGGGCTACGATCACCGGGGAGCTGTTTTTT. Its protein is CASKPGGATITGELFF.

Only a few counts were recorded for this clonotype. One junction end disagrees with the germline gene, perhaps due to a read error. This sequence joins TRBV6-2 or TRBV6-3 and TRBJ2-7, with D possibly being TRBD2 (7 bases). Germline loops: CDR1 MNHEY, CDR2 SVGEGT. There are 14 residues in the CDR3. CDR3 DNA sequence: TGTGCCAGCACATCAAAGTCGTGGGAGGGACAATCGGACTTC. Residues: CASTSKSWEGQSDF.

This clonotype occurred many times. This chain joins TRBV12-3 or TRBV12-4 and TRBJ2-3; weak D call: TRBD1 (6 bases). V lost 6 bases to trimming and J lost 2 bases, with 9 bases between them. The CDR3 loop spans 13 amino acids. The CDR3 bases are TGTGCCAGCAGCCGGACAGACACAGATACGCAGTATTTT. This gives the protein CASSRTDTDTQYF.

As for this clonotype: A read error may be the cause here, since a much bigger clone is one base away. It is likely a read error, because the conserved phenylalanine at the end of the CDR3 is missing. The CDR3 sequence is CAWSDRDFGYEQYL. Here the CDR3 DNA reads TGTGCCTGGAGTGACCGGGATTTCGGCTACGAGCAGTACCTC. V usage is TRBV30 and J usage is TRBJ2-7; D might be TRBD2 (5 bases). CDR1 and CDR2 (germline): GTSNPN, SVGIG (reference sequence). V was pared by 1 base and J by 3 bases, with 13 bases between. The CDR3 totals 14 residues.

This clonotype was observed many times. CDR3 DNA: TGTGCCAGCAGTTTATTTAGACAGGGTAACACTGAAGCTTTCTTT. It specifies CASSLFRQGNTEAFF. J is TRBJ1-1 and V is TRBV12-3 or TRBV12-4; TRBD1 matches 7 bases. CDR3 length: 15 amino acids. V was clipped by 2 bases and J by 2 bases; unmatched bases: 5.

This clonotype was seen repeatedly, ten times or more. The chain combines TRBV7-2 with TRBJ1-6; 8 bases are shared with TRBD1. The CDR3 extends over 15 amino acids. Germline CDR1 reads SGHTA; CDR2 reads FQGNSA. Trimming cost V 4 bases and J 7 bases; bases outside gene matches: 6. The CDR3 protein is CASSSGQGTNSPLHF. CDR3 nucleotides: TGTGCCAGCAGCTCCGGACAGGGAACGAATTCACCCCTCCACTTT. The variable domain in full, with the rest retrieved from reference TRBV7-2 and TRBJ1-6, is GAGVSQSPSNKVTEKGKDVELRCDPISGHTALYWYRQSLGQGLEFLIYFQGNSAPDKSGLPSDRFSAERTGGSVSTLTIQRTQQEDSAVYLCASSSGQGTNSPLHFGNGTRLTVT.

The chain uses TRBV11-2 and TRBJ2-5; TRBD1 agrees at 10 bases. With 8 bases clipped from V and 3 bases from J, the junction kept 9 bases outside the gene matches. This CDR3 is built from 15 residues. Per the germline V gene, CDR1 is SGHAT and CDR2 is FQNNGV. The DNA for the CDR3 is TGTGCCAGCTCCCTAGGCGGGACAGGGGAAGAGACCCAGTACTTC. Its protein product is CASSLGGTGEETQYF.

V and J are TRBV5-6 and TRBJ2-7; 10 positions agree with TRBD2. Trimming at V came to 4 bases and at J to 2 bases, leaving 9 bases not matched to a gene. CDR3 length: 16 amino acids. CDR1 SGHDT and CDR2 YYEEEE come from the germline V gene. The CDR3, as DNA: TGTGCCAGCAGCACCAAGCCGGGACTAGCGCCCTACGAGCAGTACTTC. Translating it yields CASSTKPGLAPYEQYF. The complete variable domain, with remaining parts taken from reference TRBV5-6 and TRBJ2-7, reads DAGVTQSPTHLIKTRGQQVTLRCSPKSGHDTVSWYQQALGQGPQFIFQYYEEEERQRGNFPDRFSGHQFPNYSSELNVNALLLGDSALYLCASSTKPGLAPYEQYFGPGTRLTVT.

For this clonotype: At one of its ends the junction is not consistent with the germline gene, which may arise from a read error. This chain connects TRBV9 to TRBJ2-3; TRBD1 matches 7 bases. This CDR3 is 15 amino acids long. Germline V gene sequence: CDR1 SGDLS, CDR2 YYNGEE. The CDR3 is CASSGQGSSTDTRYF. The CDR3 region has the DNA TGTGCCAGCAGCGGACAGGGCTCTAGCACAGATACGCGGTATTTT.

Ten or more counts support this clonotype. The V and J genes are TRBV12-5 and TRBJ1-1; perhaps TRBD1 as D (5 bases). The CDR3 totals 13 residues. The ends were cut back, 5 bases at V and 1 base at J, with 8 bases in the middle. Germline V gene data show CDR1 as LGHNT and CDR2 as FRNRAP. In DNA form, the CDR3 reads TGTGCTAGTGGTGGGGACCGGAACACTGAAGCTTTCTTT. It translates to CASGGDRNTEAFF.

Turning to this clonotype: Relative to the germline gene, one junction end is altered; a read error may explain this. The DNA of the CDR3 is TGTGCCAGCCGTGAAGGGTTCCGGTACAATGAGCAGTTCTTC. As protein: CASREGFRYNEQFF. The V gene is TRBV2, the J gene TRBJ2-1, with D hard to call. This CDR3 contains 14 residues. The V gene's germline CDR1 is SNHLY and CDR2 FYNNEI. The complete variable domain, with remaining parts taken from reference TRBV2 and TRBJ2-1, reads EPEVTQTPSHQVTQMGQEVILRCVPISNHLYFYWYRQILGQKVEFLVSFYNNEISEKSEIFDDQFSVERPDGSNFTLKIRSTKLEDSAMYFCASREGFRYNEQFFGPGTRLTVL.

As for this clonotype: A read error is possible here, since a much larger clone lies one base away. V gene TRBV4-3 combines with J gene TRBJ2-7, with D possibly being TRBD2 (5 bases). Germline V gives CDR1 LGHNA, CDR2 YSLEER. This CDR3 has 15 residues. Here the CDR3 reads CASSQESGFNYEQCF. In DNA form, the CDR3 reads TGCGCCAGCAGCCAAGAATCGGGGTTTAACTACGAGCAGTGCTTC.

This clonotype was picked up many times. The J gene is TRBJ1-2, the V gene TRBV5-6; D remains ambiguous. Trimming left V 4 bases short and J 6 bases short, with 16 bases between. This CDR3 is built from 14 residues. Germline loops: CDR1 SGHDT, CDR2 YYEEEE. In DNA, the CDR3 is TGTGCCAGCAGCCAGTCATCGTTAGTTCATGGCTACACCTTC. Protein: CASSQSSLVHGYTF.

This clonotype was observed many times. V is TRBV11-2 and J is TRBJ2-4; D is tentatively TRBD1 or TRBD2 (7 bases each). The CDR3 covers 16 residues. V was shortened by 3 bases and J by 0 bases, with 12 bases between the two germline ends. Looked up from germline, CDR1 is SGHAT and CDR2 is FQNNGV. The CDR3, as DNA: TGTGCCAGCAGCTTCGCGGGGGACAGAGCCAAAAACATTCAGTACTTC. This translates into CASSFAGDRAKNIQYF.

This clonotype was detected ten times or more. The CDR3 coding sequence is TGTGCCAGCAGTTCCACAGGGGGGGACACCGGGGAGCTGTTTTTT. The encoded protein is CASSSTGGDTGELFF. The rearrangement joins TRBV6-5 to TRBJ2-2, with D possibly being TRBD1 (8 bases). Germline lookup yields CDR1 MNHEY and CDR2 SVGAGI. Trimming removed 4 bases at V and 3 bases at J, with 12 bases between. The CDR3 is made up of 15 amino acids.

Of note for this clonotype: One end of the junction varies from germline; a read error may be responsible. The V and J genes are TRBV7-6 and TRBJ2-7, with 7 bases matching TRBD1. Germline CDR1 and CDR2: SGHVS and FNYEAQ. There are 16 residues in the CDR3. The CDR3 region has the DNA TGTGCCGGCAGCTCCTATCCCCGGGACAGTGACTACGAGCAGTACTTC. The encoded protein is CAGSSYPRDSDYEQYF. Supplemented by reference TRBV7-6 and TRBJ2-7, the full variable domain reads GAGVSQSPRYKVTKRGQDVALRCDPISGHVSLYWYRQALGQGPEFLTYFNYEAQQDKSGLPNDRFSAERPEGSISTLTIQRTEQRDSAMYRCAGSSYPRDSDYEQYFGPGTRLTVT.

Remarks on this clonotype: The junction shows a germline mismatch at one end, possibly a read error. The CDR3 sequence is CASSLGVQSADTQYF. The CDR3 nucleotides are TGTGCCAGCAGCTTAGGGGTTCAGAGCGCAGATACACAGTATTTT. The chain combines TRBV7-9 with TRBJ2-3; D is undetermined. This CDR3 has 15 residues. The germline V gene encodes CDR1 SEHNR and CDR2 FQNEAQ (reference sequence). Full variable domain (missing parts from reference TRBV7-9 and TRBJ2-3): DTGVSQNPRHKITKRGQNVTFRCDPISEHNRLYWYRQTLGQGPEFLTYFQNEAQLEKSRLLSDRFSAERPKGSFSTLEIQRTEQGDSAMYLCASSLGVQSADTQYFGPGTRLTVL.

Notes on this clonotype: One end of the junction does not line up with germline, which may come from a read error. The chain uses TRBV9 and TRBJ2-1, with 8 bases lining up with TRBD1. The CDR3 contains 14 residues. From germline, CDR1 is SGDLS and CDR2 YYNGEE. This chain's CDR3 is CASGVRTGYNEQFF. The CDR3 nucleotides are TGTGCCAGCGGCGTACGGACAGGGTACAATGAGCAGTTCTTC.

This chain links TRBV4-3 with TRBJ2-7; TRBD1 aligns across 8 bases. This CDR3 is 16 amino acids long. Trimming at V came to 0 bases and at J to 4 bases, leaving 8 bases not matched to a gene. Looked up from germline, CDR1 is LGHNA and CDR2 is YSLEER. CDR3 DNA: TGCGCCAGCAGCCAAGATTCGACAGGGGTTGCATACGAGCAGTACTTC. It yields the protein CASSQDSTGVAYEQYF.

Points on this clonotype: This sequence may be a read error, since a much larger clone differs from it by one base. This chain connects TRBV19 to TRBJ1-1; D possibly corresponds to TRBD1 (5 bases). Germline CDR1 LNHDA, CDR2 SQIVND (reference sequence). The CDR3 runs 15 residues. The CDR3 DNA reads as TGTGCCAGTAGTACTTCAGGGCGAGCGAACACTGAAGCTTCCTTT. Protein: CASSTSGRANTEASF.

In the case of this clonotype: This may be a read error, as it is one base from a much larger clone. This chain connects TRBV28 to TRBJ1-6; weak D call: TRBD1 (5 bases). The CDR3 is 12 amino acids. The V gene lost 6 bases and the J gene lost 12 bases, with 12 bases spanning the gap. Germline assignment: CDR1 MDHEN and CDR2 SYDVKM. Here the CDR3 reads CASRTDYLPLHF. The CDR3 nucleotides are TGTGCCAGCAGGACAGACTATTTACCCCTCCACTTT. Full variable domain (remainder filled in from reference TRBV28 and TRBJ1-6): DVKVTQSSRYLVKRTGEKVFLECVQDMDHENMFWYRQDPGLGLRLIYFSYDVKMKEKGDIPEGYSVSREKKERFSLILESASTNQTSMYLCASRTDYLPLHFGNGTRLTVT.

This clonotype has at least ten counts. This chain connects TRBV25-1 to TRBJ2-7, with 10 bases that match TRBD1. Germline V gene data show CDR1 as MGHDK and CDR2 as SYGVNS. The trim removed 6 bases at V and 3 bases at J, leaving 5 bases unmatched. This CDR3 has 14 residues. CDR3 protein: CASRGWDRGYEQYF. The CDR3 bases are TGTGCCAGCAGGGGCTGGGACAGGGGCTACGAGCAGTACTTC.

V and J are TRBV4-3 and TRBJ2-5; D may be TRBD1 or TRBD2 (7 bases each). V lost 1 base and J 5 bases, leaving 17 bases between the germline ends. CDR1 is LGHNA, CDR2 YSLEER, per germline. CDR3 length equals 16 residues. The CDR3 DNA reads TGCGCCAGCAGCCAAGTTTTCTACAGGGGAGGGGAGACCCAGTACTTC. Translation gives CASSQVFYRGGETQYF.

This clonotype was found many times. CDR3 protein: CASSVPGGPVFRTGELFF. DNA of the CDR3: TGTGCCAGCAGCGTCCCGGGGGGGCCTGTTTTTCGCACCGGGGAGCTGTTTTTT. V and J are TRBV12-3 or TRBV12-4 and TRBJ2-2, with 8 nucleotides matching TRBD2. V lost 6 bases and J lost 4; bases outside the gene matches: 16. The CDR3 has 18 amino acids.

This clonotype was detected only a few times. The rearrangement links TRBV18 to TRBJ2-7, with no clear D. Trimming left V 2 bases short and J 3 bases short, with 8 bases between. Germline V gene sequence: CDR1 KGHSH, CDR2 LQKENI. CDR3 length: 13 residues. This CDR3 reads CASSPSDHYEQYF. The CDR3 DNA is TGTGCCAGCTCACCATCAGACCACTACGAGCAGTACTTC. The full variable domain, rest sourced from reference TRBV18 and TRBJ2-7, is NAGVMQNPRHLVRRRGQEARLRCSPMKGHSHVYWYRQLPEEGLKFMVYLQKENIIDESGMPKERFSAEFPKEGPSILRIQQVVRGDSAAYFCASSPSDHYEQYFGPGTRLTVT.

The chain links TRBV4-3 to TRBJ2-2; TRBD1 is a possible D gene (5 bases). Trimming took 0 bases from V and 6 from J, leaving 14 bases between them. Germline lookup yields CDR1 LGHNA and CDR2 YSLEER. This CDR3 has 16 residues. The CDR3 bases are TGCGCCAGCAGCCAAGATTATGGGGCCTTATCCGGGGAGCTGTTTTTT. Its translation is CASSQDYGALSGELFF.